This TCR beta chain was sequenced for a study of T cell responses to AZD1222 COVID-19 vaccine. This clone was detected only once. Using immunoSEQ multiplex PCR, the repertoire was profiled, and TCRdb retains in-frame clones only, with some absent. The data show 150,000 to 200,000 clones, 85% to 90% seen once. Germline V gives CDR1 LNHNV, CDR2 YYDKDF (reference sequence). This CDR3 comprises 15 residues. Trimming left V 6 bases short and J 5 bases short, with 16 bases between. The receptor comes from an adult in good health. Sequencing used peripheral blood, obtained on day 0 of MenACWY control vaccination. The chain recombines TRBV15 with TRBJ1-4; a possible D gene is TRBD1 (6 bases). Here the CDR3 reads CATSPGGAENEKLFF. Written as DNA, the CDR3 is TGTGCCACCAGTCCTGGGGGGGCGGAGAATGAAAAACTGTTTTTT.